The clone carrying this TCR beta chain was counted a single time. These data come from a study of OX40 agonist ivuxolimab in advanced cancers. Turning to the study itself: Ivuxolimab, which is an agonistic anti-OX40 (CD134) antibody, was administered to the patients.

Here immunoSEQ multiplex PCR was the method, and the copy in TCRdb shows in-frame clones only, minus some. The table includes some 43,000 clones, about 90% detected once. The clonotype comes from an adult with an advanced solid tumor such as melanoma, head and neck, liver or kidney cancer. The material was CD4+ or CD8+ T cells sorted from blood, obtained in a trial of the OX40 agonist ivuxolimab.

This CDR3 reads CASSIPNTGNTQYF. The CDR3 bases are TGTGCCAGCAGCATACCAAACACTGGAAATACGCAGTATTTT. The genes are TRBV28 and TRBJ2-3; the D is unclear. The CDR3 sequence is 14 residues long. The germline V gene encodes CDR1 MDHEN and CDR2 SYDVKM. V was cut by 6 bases and J by 7 bases, with 17 bases left in between. The whole variable domain, remainder taken from reference TRBV28 and TRBJ2-3, is DVKVTQSSRYLVKRTGEKVFLECVQDMDHENMFWYRQDPGLGLRLIYFSYDVKMKEKGDIPEGYSVSREKKERFSLILESASTNQTSMYLCASSIPNTGNTQYFGPGTRLTVL.